What follows describes a single T cell receptor (delta chain). Its specificity is not known. TCRdb re-called the multiplex PCR reads through CATT. The sample has over 55,000 delta-chain clones, over 1.5% seen once. From germline, CDR1 is NSMFDY and CDR2 ISSIKDK. V trimming: 0 bases; J trimming: 0 bases; junction bases outside the gene matches: 21. The CDR3 spans 21 residues. Gammadelta T cells were flow-sorted from PBMC into Vgamma9/Vdelta2+ and Vdelta2-negative populations for bulk analysis. This sample stems from a study of γδ T cells in repeated Plasmodium falciparum infection. Study background: Samples were taken at baseline, before some infections, and 21 days after each.

Findings and limits, study-wide: Waves of new clonotype selection appeared after repeated controlled infections in Vdelta2-negative, largely Vdelta1+, gammadelta T cells. Donors in Mali lived in a small rural village, largely one ethnic group.

Specimen: gamma-delta T cells from blood. This TCR came from a pool of human donors (malaria-infected and uninfected, not separated). This sequence joins TRAV29/DV5 and TRDJ1; 9 bases fit TRDD3. The J gene, left out of TCRdb, was set here by checking the DNA against germline. The CDR3 loop is CAASGKTRGELGDAYTDKLIF. As DNA, the CDR3 is TGTGCAGCAAGCGGGAAGACTCGCGGAGAACTGGGGGACGCCTACACCGATAAACTCATCTTT.